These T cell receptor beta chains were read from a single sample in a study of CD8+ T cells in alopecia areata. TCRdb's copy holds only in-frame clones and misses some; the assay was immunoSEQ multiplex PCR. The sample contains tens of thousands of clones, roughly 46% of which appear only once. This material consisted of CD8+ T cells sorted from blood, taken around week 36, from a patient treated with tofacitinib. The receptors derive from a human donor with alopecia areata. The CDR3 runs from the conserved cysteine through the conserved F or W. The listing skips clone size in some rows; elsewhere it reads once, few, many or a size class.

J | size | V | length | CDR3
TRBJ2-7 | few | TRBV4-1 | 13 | CASSQVHDYEQYF
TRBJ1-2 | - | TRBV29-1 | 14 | CSVEKGTEDYGYTF
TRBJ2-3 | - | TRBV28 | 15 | CASSLWAEGWGTQYF
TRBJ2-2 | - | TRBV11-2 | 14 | CASSLRPQTGELFF
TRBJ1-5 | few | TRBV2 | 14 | CASSEQGGNQPQHF
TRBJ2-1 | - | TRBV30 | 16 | CAWSPRWGGRMDEQFF
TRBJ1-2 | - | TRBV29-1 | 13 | CSADPEGNYGYTF
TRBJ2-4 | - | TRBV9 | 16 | CASTQGTGGLADIQYF
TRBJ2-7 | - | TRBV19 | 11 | CASSQGDEQYF
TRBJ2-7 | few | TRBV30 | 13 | CAWSGLVWYEQYF
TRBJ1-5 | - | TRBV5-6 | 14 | CASSWSGTNQPQHF
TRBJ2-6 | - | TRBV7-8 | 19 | CASSINPDRGGSGANVLTF
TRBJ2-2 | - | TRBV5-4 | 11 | CASSLSGELFF
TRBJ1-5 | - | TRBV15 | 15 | CATSRDRGAGQPQHF
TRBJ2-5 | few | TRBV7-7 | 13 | CASSPRGEETQYF
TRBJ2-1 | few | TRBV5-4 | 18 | CASSFGPGGGRSYNEQFF
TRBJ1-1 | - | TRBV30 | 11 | CAWSWATEAFF
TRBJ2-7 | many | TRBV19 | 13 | CASSPTASYEQYF
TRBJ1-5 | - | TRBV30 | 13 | CAWTVGGNQPQHF
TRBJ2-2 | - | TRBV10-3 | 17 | CAISDAGGEIQTGELFF
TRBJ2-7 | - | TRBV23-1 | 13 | CASSHPGQGEQYF
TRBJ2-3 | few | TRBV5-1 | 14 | CASSWRRFTDTQYF
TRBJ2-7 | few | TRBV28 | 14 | CASSPDRFFYEQYF